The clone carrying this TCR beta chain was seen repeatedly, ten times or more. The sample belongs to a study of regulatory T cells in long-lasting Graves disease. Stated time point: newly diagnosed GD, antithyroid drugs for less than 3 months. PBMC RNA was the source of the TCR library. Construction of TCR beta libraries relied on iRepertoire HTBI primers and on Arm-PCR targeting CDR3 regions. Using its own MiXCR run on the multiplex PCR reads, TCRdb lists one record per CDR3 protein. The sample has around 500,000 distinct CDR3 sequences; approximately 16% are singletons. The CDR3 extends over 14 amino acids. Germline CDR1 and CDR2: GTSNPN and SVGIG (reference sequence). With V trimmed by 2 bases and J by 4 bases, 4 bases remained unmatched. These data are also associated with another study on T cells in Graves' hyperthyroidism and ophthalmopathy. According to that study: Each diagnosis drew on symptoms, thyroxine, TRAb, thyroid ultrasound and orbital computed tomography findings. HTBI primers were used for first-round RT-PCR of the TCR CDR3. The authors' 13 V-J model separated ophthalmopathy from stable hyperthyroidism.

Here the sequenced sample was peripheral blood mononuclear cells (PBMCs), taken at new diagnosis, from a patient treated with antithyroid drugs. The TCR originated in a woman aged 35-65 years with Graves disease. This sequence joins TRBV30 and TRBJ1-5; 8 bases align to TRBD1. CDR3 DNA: TGTGCCTGGAGTTCTACAGGGGGAAATCAGCCCCAGCATTTT. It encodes CAWSSTGGNQPQHF. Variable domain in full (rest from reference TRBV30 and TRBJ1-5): SQTIHQWPATLVQPVGSPLSLECTVEGTSNPNLYWYRQAAGRGLQLLFYSVGIGQISSEVPQNLSASRPQDRQFILSSKKLLLSDSGFYLCAWSSTGGNQPQHFGDGTRLSIL.